Below, one T cell receptor (beta chain) is given with its context. TCRdb used MiXCR to reprocess the 5' RACE reads, holding one entry per CDR3 protein. The table includes some 32,000 distinct CDR3 sequences, roughly 24% detected once. The sequence was collected from a female donor with breast cancer. The sequenced sample consisted of memory CD4+ T cells sorted from blood. Subset described: memory CD4+ T cells, CD4+CD45RO+CD25-.

The DNA for the CDR3 is TGTGCCAGCAGCTCCCCCGGCCGGGGCACTGAAGCTTTCTTT. It encodes CASSSPGRGTEAFF. The rearrangement joins TRBV7-9 to TRBJ1-1; D remains unclear. CDR3 size: 14 residues. Germline V CDR1 and CDR2: SEHNR, FQNEAQ (reference sequence). V lost 4 bases and J 4 bases, leaving 13 bases between the germline ends.